This is a list of T cell receptor beta chains from one sample in a study of a mutant IDH1 vaccine in newly diagnosed glioma. Here immunoSEQ multiplex PCR was the method, and the copy in TCRdb shows in-frame clones only, minus some. The sample lists tens of thousands of clones; 75% to 85% were seen once. Their antigen targets remain unknown. The sample was PBMCs, taken from a glioma patient whose treatment included an IDH1 peptide vaccine. Receptors were obtained from a man aged 40-55 years with glioma. The CDR3 runs from the conserved cysteine through the conserved F or W. Fields, in order: J gene, CDR3 length, D gene, clone size, V gene, CDR3 protein, CDR3 DNA. D genes are given only for firm matches. Expanded clones are given a class, and other clones once, few, many or no size at all.

>TRBJ1-2|12|NA|NA|TRBV5-4
CASSNNRYGYTF
TGTGCCAGCAGTAATAACAGATATGGCTACACCTTC
>TRBJ2-7|14|TRBD1|NA|TRBV2
CASSRSGQGYEQYF
TGTGCCAGCAGTCGCTCGGGACAGGGCTACGAGCAGTACTTC
>TRBJ2-7|14|TRBD1|NA|TRBV19
CASSEGTGFYEQYF
TGTGCCAGTAGTGAGGGGACAGGGTTCTACGAGCAGTACTTC
>TRBJ2-3|17|TRBD1|NA|TRBV27
CASSSDPGTEETDTQYF
TGTGCCAGCAGTTCAGATCCCGGGACAGAAGAAACAGATACGCAGTATTTT
>TRBJ2-3|14|NA|NA|TRBV6-4
CASRQWGNTDTQYF
TGTGCCAGCAGGCAATGGGGGAACACAGATACGCAGTATTTT
>TRBJ2-5|14|NA|NA|TRBV4-3
CASSQGDGTRTQYF
TGCGCCAGCAGCCAAGGGGACGGTACGCGGACCCAGTACTTC
>TRBJ1-2|16|TRBD1|NA|TRBV7-2
CASSLDYTGTDYGYTF
TGTGCCAGCAGCTTAGATTATACAGGGACAGACTATGGCTACACCTTC
>TRBJ1-1|15|NA|NA|TRBV27
CASSPTALQNTEAFF
TGTGCCAGCAGTCCGACGGCTCTTCAGAACACTGAAGCTTTCTTT
>TRBJ2-2|17|TRBD2|NA|TRBV4-2
CASSQDGLAGAGGELFF
TGTGCCAGCAGCCAAGATGGACTAGCGGGAGCCGGCGGGGAGCTGTTTTTT
>TRBJ2-7|13|NA|NA|TRBV27
CASSLHNGYEQYF
TGTGCCAGCAGTTTACATAACGGTTACGAGCAGTACTTC
>TRBJ1-5|16|NA|NA|TRBV4-1
CASSQAPGHLNQPQHF
TGCGCCAGCAGCCAAGCTCCGGGACACCTCAATCAGCCCCAGCATTTT
>TRBJ2-2|16|TRBD2|NA|TRBV18
CASSPPLAVNTGELFF
TGTGCCAGCTCACCACCCCTAGCGGTTAACACCGGGGAGCTGTTTTTT
>TRBJ1-1|11|NA|NA|TRBV7-9
CASSLKGSSFF
TGTGCCAGCAGCTTAAAAGGCAGTTCTTTCTTT
>TRBJ2-1|13|NA|NA|TRBV29-1
CSVEDLVYNEQFF
TGCAGCGTTGAAGATCTTGTTTACAATGAGCAGTTCTTC
>TRBJ2-7|11|NA|NA|TRBV2
CASGPNYEQYF
TGTGCCAGCGGACCCAACTACGAGCAGTACTTC
>TRBJ1-4|15|NA|NA|TRBV28
CASSLSGLPQEKLFF
TGTGCCAGCAGTTTATCGGGGCTACCCCAGGAAAAACTGTTTTTT
>TRBJ2-7|15|NA|medium-sized|TRBV27
CANPLTGSTPYEQYF
TGTGCCAACCCCCTCACCGGGAGTACCCCCTACGAGCAGTACTTC
>TRBJ2-2|14|NA|NA|TRBV11-3
CASSWDTNTGELFF
TGTGCCAGCAGCTGGGACACCAACACCGGGGAGCTGTTTTTT
>TRBJ2-7|16|NA|NA|TRBV5-1
CASSLGPRGGSYEQYF
TGCGCCAGCAGCTTGGGACCCAGGGGGGGCTCCTACGAGCAGTACTTC
>TRBJ1-2|15|NA|few|TRBV19
CASSIVWADSYGYTF
TGTGCCAGTAGTATAGTCTGGGCAGATAGCTATGGCTACACCTTC
>TRBJ2-4|14|NA|NA|TRBV14
CASSQDLAKNIQYF
TGTGCCAGCAGCCAAGATCTAGCCAAAAACATTCAGTACTTC
>TRBJ2-5|15|NA|NA|TRBV5-1
CASSASDRFQETQYF
TGCGCCAGCAGCGCCTCGGACAGATTCCAAGAGACCCAGTACTTC
>TRBJ2-1|13|NA|once|TRBV11-2
CASSRGNYNEQFF
TGTGCCAGCAGCAGGGGGAACTACAATGAGCAGTTCTTC
>TRBJ2-7|15|NA|NA|TRBV4-3
CASSQGPGKTYEQYF
TGCGCCAGCAGCCAAGGGCCGGGCAAAACCTACGAGCAGTACTTC